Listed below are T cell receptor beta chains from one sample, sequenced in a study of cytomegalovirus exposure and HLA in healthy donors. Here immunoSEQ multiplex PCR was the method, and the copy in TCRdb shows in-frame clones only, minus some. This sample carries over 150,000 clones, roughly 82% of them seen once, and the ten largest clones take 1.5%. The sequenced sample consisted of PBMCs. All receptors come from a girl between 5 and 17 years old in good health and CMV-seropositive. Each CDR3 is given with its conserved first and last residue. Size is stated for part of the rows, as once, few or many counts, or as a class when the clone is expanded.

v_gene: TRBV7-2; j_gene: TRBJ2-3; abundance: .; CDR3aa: CASSPSTGGQYF
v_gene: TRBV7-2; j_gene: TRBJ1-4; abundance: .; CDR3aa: CASSLEGEGVGEKLFF
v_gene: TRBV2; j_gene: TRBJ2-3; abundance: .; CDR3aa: CASTLAASTDTQYF
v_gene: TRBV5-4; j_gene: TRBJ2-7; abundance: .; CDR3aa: CASSARGTGHEQYF
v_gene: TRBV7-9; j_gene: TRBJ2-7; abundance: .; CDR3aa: CASSLRELTGYEQYF
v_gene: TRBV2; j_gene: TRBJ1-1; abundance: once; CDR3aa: CASSDQGVFEAFF
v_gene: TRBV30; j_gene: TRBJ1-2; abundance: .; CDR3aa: CALNGGVDYGYTF
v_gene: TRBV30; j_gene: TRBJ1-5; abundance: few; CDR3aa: CAWSLAVNQPQHF
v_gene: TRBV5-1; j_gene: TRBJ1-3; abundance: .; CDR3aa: CASSPGTNSGNTIYF
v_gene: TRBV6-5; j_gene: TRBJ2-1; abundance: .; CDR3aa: CASSGTGSSYNEQFF
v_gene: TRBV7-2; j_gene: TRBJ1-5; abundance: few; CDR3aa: CASSLVQGVAQHF
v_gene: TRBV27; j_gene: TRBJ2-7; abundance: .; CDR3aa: CASSLGQGGEQYF
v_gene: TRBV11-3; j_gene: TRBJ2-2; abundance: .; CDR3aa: CASSITSGRPYTGELFF
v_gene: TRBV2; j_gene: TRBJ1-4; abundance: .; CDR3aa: CASSPRDRGYEKLFF
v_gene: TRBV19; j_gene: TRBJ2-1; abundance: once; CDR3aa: CASSSRTGYYNEQFF
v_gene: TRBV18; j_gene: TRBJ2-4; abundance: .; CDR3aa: CASSPSASGGANIQYF
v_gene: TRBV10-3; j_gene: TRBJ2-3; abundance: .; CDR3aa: CAITAGTGGADTQYF
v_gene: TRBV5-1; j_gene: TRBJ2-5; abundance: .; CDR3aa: CASTPTSGSGETQYF
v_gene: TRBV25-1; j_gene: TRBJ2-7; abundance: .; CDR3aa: CASSDPRGTEQYF
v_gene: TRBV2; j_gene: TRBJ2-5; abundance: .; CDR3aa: CASRGTPQETQYF
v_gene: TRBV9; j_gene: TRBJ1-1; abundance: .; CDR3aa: CASSPAERDTPFLNTEAFF
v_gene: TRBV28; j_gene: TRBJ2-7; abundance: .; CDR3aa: CASSPGTGGYEQYF
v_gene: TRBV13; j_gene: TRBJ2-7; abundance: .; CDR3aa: CASSFSSGTYEQYF
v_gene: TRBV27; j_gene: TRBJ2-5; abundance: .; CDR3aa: CASIPGQRKETQYF
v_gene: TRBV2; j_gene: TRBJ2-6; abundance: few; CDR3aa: CASDRAMRTGANVLTF
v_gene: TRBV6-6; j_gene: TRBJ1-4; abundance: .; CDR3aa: CASSYSPQSTNEKLFF
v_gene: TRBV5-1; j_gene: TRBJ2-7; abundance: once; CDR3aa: CASSLDRDVVEQYF
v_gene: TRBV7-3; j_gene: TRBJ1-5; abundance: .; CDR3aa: CASILNGTHDYCSNQPQHF
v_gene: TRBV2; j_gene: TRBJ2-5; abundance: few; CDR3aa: CASSVGLEETQYF
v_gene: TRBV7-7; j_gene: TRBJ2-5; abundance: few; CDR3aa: CASSLNDGEGETQYF
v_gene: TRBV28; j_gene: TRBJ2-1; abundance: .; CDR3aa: CASSEGGNEQFF
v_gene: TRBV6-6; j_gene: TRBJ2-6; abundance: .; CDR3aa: CASSPQANVLTF
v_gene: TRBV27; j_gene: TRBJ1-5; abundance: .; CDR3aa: CASSISRTGGNQPQHF
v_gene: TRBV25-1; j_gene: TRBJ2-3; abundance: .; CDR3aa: CASRAGWTDTQYF
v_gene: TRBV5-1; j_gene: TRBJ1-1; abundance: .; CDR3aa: CASSSTTGGTEAFF
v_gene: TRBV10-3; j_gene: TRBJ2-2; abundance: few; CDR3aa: CAISVTSGRNSGELFF
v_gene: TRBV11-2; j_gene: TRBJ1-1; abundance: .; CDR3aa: CASSPGQGRGTEAFF
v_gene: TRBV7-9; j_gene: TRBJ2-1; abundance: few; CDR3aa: CASSGYGTGVSYNEQFF
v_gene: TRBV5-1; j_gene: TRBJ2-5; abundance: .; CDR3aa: CASSPRQRGEETQYF
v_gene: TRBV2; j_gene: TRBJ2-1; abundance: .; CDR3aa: CASSASWERGPSYNEQFF
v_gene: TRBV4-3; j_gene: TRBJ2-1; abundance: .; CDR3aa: CASSQDNREQFF
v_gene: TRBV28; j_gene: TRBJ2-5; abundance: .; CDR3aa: CASSPGQAPETQYF
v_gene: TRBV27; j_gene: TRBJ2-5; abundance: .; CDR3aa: CASSSRQGQETQYF
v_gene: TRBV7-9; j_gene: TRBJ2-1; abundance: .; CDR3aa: CASSLVALAGGQRNEQFF
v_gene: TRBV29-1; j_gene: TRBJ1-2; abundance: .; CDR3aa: CSVTDRGNLLGNGYTF
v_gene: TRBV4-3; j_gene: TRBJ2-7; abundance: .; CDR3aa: CASSQALREYEQYF
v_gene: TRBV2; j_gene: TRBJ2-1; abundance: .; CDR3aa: CASSGRLAGGWNEQFF
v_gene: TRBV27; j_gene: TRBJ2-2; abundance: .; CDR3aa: CASSPRTSDYTGELFF
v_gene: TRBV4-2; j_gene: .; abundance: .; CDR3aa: CASSQDWTSANEQYF
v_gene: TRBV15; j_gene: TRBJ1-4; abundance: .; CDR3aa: CATSGGEKLFF
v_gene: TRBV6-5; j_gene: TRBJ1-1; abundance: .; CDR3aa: CASSRQGAMNTEAFF
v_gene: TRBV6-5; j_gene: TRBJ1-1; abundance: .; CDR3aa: CASSNYRENTEAFF
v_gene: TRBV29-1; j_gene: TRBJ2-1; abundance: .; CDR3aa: CSVEHPHLRRSREQFF
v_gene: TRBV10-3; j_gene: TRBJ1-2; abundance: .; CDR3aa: CAISESSLGQVGYTF
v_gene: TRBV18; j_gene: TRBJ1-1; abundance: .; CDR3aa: CASSLHSGTGPENTEAFF
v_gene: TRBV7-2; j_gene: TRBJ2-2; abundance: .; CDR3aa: CASSLGGGGYTGELFF
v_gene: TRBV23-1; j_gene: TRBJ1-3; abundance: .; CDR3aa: CASSHLNGQGASGNTIYF
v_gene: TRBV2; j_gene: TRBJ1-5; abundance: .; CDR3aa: CASSEPGNQPQHF